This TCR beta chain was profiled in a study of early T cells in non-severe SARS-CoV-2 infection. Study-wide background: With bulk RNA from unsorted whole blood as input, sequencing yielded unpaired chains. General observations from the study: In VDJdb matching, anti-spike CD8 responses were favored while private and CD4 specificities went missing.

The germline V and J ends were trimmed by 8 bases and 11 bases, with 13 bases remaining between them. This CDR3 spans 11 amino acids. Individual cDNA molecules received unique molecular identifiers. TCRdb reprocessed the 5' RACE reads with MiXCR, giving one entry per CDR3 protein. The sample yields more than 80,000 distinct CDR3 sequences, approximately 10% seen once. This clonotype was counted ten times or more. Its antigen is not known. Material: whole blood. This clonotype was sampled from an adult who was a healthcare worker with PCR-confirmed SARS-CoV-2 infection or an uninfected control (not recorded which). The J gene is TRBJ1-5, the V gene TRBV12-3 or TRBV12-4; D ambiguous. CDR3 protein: CASARSGAQHF. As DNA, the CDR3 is TGTGCCAGCGCTCGCTCTGGGGCCCAGCATTTT.